This TCR beta chain emerged from a study of T cell responses to AZD1222 COVID-19 vaccine. The study, taken as a whole, reports: Repertoire sampling occurred only after the peak T cell response.

The assay was immunoSEQ multiplex PCR, and TCRdb's table has in-frame clones only and misses some. The sample has over 95,000 clones; approximately 90% are singletons. Concerning this clone: What it binds is not known.

This CDR3 comprises 15 residues. Germline V CDR1 and CDR2: MGHRA, YSYEKL. Trimming took 1 base from V and 7 from J; bases not matched to a gene: 7. The sample consisted of peripheral blood, taken on day 0 of AZD1222 vaccination. The sequence was collected from an adult in good health. This chain links TRBV4-1 with TRBJ1-1; 9 nucleotides line up with TRBD1. CDR3 DNA: TGCGCCAGCAGCCAAGGACAGGGGGATAAGAGTGAAGCTTTCTTT. Translation: CASSQGQGDKSEAFF.